This T cell receptor (beta chain) emerged from a study of early T cells in non-severe SARS-CoV-2 infection. Across the study: The sequenced material was bulk RNA from unsorted whole blood, and its chains were unpaired.

Study-wide findings and caveats: Matching results from VDJdb favored anti-spike CD8 responses, leaving private and CD4 specificities undetected.

Note on this clonotype: Antigen specificity is unknown.

Attachment of unique molecular identifiers was made to individual cDNA molecules. TCRdb recomputed calls from the 5' RACE reads with MiXCR, one row per CDR3 protein. The table records around 48,000 distinct CDR3 sequences, roughly an eighth of them present only once. The receptor was derived from an adult who was a healthcare worker with PCR-confirmed SARS-CoV-2 infection or an uninfected control (not recorded which). Material: whole blood.

The CDR3 bases are TGCAGTGCTAGGGGGACTAGCGGGAGCTGGGAGCAGTACTTC. Translation: CSARGTSGSWEQYF. The V gene is TRBV20-1, the J gene TRBJ2-7, with 14 bases matching TRBD2. This CDR3 is built from 14 residues. J gave up 7 bases and V 3 bases, and 5 bases lay outside the gene matches. Germline loops: CDR1 DFQATT, CDR2 SNEGSKA (reference sequence).